The rows below give T cell receptor beta chains drawn from one sample of a study of blood T cell repertoires in COVID-19. The assay was immunoSEQ multiplex PCR, and TCRdb's table has in-frame clones only and misses some. In the table there are around 250,000 clones, around 86% of which are singletons. Sequencing was carried out using peripheral blood. The receptors here all came from a woman aged 60-75 years who had recovered from COVID-19. Each CDR3 is given with its conserved first and last residue. A D gene is named only where the DNA matches it firmly. Clone size is stated in some rows and not others, as once, few, many or a class when expanded.

j_call: TRBJ2-1
clone_size: -
d_call: -
v_call: TRBV9
cdr3_aa: CASSVGSGTYNEQFF
cdr3_nt: TGTGCCAGCAGCGTAGGTAGCGGTACCTACAATGAGCAGTTCTTC

j_call: TRBJ1-1
clone_size: -
d_call: TRBD1
v_call: TRBV2
cdr3_aa: CASIQDRNAAFF
cdr3_nt: TGTGCCAGCATTCAGGACAGGAATGCAGCTTTCTTT

j_call: TRBJ2-1
clone_size: -
d_call: -
v_call: TRBV28
cdr3_aa: CASSLGPFSREQFF
cdr3_nt: TGTGCCAGCAGTTTAGGCCCCTTCTCGAGGGAGCAGTTCTTC

j_call: TRBJ2-7
clone_size: -
d_call: TRBD2
v_call: TRBV7-2
cdr3_aa: CASSSSGGASLDYEQYF
cdr3_nt: TGTGCCAGCAGCTCTAGCGGGGGGGCGTCACTCGACTACGAGCAGTACTTC

j_call: TRBJ2-6
clone_size: -
d_call: -
v_call: TRBV7-9
cdr3_aa: CASSPRGSGANVLTF
cdr3_nt: TGTGCCAGCAGCCCGAGGGGGTCCGGGGCCAACGTCCTGACTTTC

j_call: TRBJ1-4
clone_size: -
d_call: -
v_call: TRBV7-9
cdr3_aa: CASSPEAGERAEKLFF
cdr3_nt: TGTGCCAGCAGCCCCGAGGCAGGGGAACGGGCTGAAAAACTGTTTTTT

j_call: TRBJ1-1
clone_size: -
d_call: TRBD1
v_call: TRBV9
cdr3_aa: CASSSHRGNTEAFF
cdr3_nt: TGTGCCAGCAGCTCCCACAGGGGGAACACTGAAGCTTTCTTT

j_call: TRBJ1-3
clone_size: -
d_call: -
v_call: TRBV29-1
cdr3_aa: CSVSHGGSGNTIYF
cdr3_nt: TGCAGCGTTAGTCACGGGGGCTCTGGAAACACCATATATTTT

j_call: TRBJ2-5
clone_size: -
d_call: TRBD1
v_call: TRBV9
cdr3_aa: CASSVVGGEGRETQYF
cdr3_nt: TGTGCCAGCAGCGTGGTAGGGGGCGAAGGAAGAGAGACCCAGTACTTC

j_call: TRBJ2-1
clone_size: -
d_call: -
v_call: TRBV11-2
cdr3_aa: CASSPYAQFVSNEQFF
cdr3_nt: TGTGCCAGCAGCCCTTACGCGCAATTCGTTTCAAATGAGCAGTTCTTC

j_call: TRBJ1-1
clone_size: -
d_call: TRBD1
v_call: TRBV14
cdr3_aa: CASSQRQGVNTEAFF
cdr3_nt: TGTGCCAGCAGCCAACGACAGGGGGTGAACACTGAAGCTTTCTTT

j_call: TRBJ2-7
clone_size: once
d_call: TRBD1
v_call: TRBV5-8
cdr3_aa: CASSARTGREQYF
cdr3_nt: TGTGCCAGCAGCGCCCGGACAGGACGGGAGCAGTACTTC

j_call: TRBJ2-2
clone_size: -
d_call: TRBD1
v_call: TRBV19
cdr3_aa: CASSRTGANTGELFF
cdr3_nt: TGTGCCAGTAGTAGGACAGGGGCGAACACCGGGGAGCTGTTTTTT

j_call: TRBJ1-6
clone_size: -
d_call: -
v_call: TRBV11-2
cdr3_aa: CASSLEDWEGSPLHF
cdr3_nt: TGTGCCAGCAGCTTAGAAGACTGGGAGGGTTCACCCCTCCACTTT

j_call: TRBJ2-5
clone_size: -
d_call: -
v_call: TRBV5-3
cdr3_aa: CARSLAPGTQYF
cdr3_nt: TGTGCCAGAAGCTTGGCCCCCGGGACCCAGTACTTC

j_call: TRBJ1-4
clone_size: once
d_call: -
v_call: TRBV5-6
cdr3_aa: CASSLARTRNEKLFF
cdr3_nt: TGTGCCAGCAGCTTGGCACGGACACGAAATGAAAAACTGTTTTTT

j_call: TRBJ1-1
clone_size: -
d_call: -
v_call: TRBV6-2/TRBV6-3
cdr3_aa: CASSYSGGIAEAFF
cdr3_nt: TGTGCCAGCAGTTACTCGGGGGGGATCGCTGAAGCTTTCTTT

j_call: TRBJ1-5
clone_size: once
d_call: -
v_call: TRBV2
cdr3_aa: CASNRQGNQPQHF
cdr3_nt: TGTGCCAGCAATAGGCAGGGGAATCAGCCCCAGCATTTT

j_call: TRBJ2-3
clone_size: -
d_call: TRBD2
v_call: TRBV4-2
cdr3_aa: CASRRGSGGADTQYF
cdr3_nt: TGTGCCAGCAGACGAGGGAGCGGGGGGGCAGATACGCAGTATTTT

j_call: TRBJ1-6
clone_size: -
d_call: -
v_call: TRBV6-6
cdr3_aa: CASSRDRPGIYSPLHF
cdr3_nt: TGTGCCAGCAGCCGAGACAGGCCGGGGATTTATTCACCCCTCCACTTT

j_call: TRBJ1-1
clone_size: few
d_call: -
v_call: TRBV7-3
cdr3_aa: CASSPAGATEAFF
cdr3_nt: TGTGCCAGCTCCCCGGCAGGCGCGACTGAAGCTTTCTTT

j_call: TRBJ1-5
clone_size: once
d_call: TRBD1
v_call: TRBV27
cdr3_aa: CASSRGTGYIQPQHF
cdr3_nt: TGTGCCAGCTCTCGGGGGACAGGGTATATCCAGCCCCAGCATTTT

j_call: TRBJ1-2
clone_size: -
d_call: TRBD1
v_call: TRBV28
cdr3_aa: CASSTGQVSSYTF
cdr3_nt: TGTGCCAGCAGTACGGGACAGGTGTCAAGCTACACCTTC

j_call: TRBJ2-3
clone_size: -
d_call: -
v_call: TRBV9
cdr3_aa: CASSVGAGSSTDTQYF
cdr3_nt: TGTGCCAGCAGCGTAGGGGCGGGGTCGAGCACAGATACGCAGTATTTT